This T cell receptor (beta chain) comes out of a study of cytomegalovirus exposure and HLA in healthy donors. The J segment lost 12 bases and the V segment lost 5 bases, leaving 21 bases of the junction unmatched. CDR1 and CDR2 from the germline V gene are MDHEN and SYDVKM. This CDR3 contains 17 residues. PCR involved 60 Vbeta and 13 Jbeta primers. Clones were sequenced by immunoSEQ multiplex PCR, and TCRdb holds only the in-frame ones, with some missing. The data show 200,000 to 300,000 clones, around four fifths seen once. The rearrangement joins TRBV28 to TRBJ2-1, with TRBD2 matching over 8 bases. This receptor was taken from a middle-aged woman in good health and CMV-seropositive. The sample comprised PBMCs. The CDR3 DNA reads as TGTGCCAGCAGTCACACAGGACTAGCCTCGACATGGGTAGGGCAGTTCTTC. Its protein is CASSHTGLASTWVGQFF.